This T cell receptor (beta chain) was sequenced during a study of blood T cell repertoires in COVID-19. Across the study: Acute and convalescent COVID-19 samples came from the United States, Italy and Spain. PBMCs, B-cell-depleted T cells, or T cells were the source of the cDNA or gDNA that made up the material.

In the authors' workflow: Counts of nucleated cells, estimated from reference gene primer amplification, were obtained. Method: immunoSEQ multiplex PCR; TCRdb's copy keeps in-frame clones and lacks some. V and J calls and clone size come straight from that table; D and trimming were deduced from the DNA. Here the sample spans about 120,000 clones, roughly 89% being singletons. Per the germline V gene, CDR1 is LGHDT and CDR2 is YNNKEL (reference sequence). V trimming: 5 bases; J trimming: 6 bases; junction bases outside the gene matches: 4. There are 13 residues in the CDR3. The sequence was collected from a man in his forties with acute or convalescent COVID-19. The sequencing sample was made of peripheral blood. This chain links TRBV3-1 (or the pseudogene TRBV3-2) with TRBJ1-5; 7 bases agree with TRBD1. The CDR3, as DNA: TGTGCCAGCAGCGGGACAGAGGGTCAGCCCCAGCATTTT. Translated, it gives CASSGTEGQPQHF.